These 23 T cell receptor beta chains came from one sample sequenced in a study of cytomegalovirus exposure and HLA in healthy donors. The PCR used 60 Vbeta and 13 Jbeta primers. Assay: immunoSEQ multiplex PCR; the TCRdb copy retains only in-frame clones and omits some. Of some 98,000 clones detected, approximately 80% appear once; the ten largest clones hold roughly 7.1%. The sequenced sample consisted of PBMCs. Receptors originate from a female donor in good health and CMV-seronegative.

The chain has TRBV15 and TRBJ1-1; possible D gene TRBD1, 6 bases. The CDR3 is 13 residues long. Germline values: CDR1 LNHNV, CDR2 YYDKDF (reference sequence). V lost 2 bases and J 4 bases, leaving 8 bases between the germline ends. The CDR3 sequence is CATSRRTVTEAFF. Written as DNA, the CDR3 is TGTGCCACCAGCAGACGGACAGTCACTGAAGCTTTCTTT.

Only a few counts were recorded for this clone. V gene TRBV29-1 combines with J gene TRBJ2-7; D ambiguous. V gave up 4 bases and J gave up 3 bases, with 13 bases separating them. This CDR3 is 13 amino acids long. CDR1 and CDR2 from the germline V gene are SQVTM and ANQGSEA. Here the CDR3 reads CSVGGLSNYEQYF. The DNA of the CDR3 is TGCAGCGTTGGAGGTCTGTCCAACTACGAGCAGTACTTC.

The rearrangement uses TRBV4-3 and TRBJ2-1; TRBD2 agrees at 14 bases. The germline V gene encodes CDR1 LGHNA and CDR2 YSLEER. The CDR3 has 19 amino acids. Germline trimming cut 0 bases from V and 1 base from J; bases unmatched to any gene: 5. CDR3 in amino acids: CASSQDGTSGRKSYNEQFF. The CDR3 coding sequence is TGCGCCAGCAGCCAAGATGGGACTAGCGGGAGAAAGTCCTACAATGAGCAGTTCTTC.

This clone was detected only a few times. V usage is TRBV19 and J usage is TRBJ1-4, with TRBD1 identical over 7 bases. V was clipped by 5 bases and J by 5 bases; unmatched bases: 8. The CDR3 length is 15 residues. Germline CDR1 reads LNHDA; CDR2 reads SQIVND (reference sequence). CDR3 sequence reads: CASSPMGTANEKLFF. DNA of the CDR3: TGTGCCAGTAGTCCTATGGGGACAGCGAATGAAAAACTGTTTTTT.

The J gene is TRBJ1-1, the V gene TRBV5-6, with D possibly being TRBD1 (6 bases). Looked up from germline, CDR1 is SGHDT and CDR2 is YYEEEE. V lost 4 bases, J lost 1 base, and 14 bases lay in between. The CDR3 loop spans 15 amino acids. The CDR3 DNA reads as TGTGCCAGCAGCCCCAGGGGTCTCTCGAACACTGAAGCTTTCTTT. Protein product: CASSPRGLSNTEAFF. Combining the CDR3 with reference TRBV5-6 and TRBJ1-1 gives the whole variable domain DAGVTQSPTHLIKTRGQQVTLRCSPKSGHDTVSWYQQALGQGPQFIFQYYEEEERQRGNFPDRFSGHQFPNYSSELNVNALLLGDSALYLCASSPRGLSNTEAFFGQGTRLTVV.

This clone was seen just once. The V call is TRBV4-2, the J call TRBJ2-3; 12 bases align to TRBD2. The V gene end was trimmed by 2 bases and the J gene end by 1 base; junction bases not matched to a gene: 7. Germline V gene lookup returns CDR1 LGHNA and CDR2 YNFKEQ. The CDR3 sequence is 18 residues long. CDR3 amino acids: CASSQRRLAGDGTDTQYF. Here the CDR3 DNA reads TGTGCCAGCAGCCAACGAAGACTAGCGGGAGACGGCACAGATACGCAGTATTTT.

This chain uses TRBV6-5 with TRBJ1-2, with D maybe TRBD1 (6 bases). V was shortened by 1 base and J by 2 bases, with 11 bases between the two germline ends. Germline CDR1 and CDR2: MNHEY and SVGAGI. This CDR3 region has 15 residues. The CDR3 DNA reads as TGTGCCAGCAGTTACTGGATCCAGGGGAACTATGGCTACACCTTC. Protein: CASSYWIQGNYGYTF.

The rearrangement uses TRBV10-2 and TRBJ2-1; TRBD1 might be the D (6 bases). Trimming took off 1 base at V and 2 bases at J, with 9 bases between the two ends. Germline lookup yields CDR1 WSHSY and CDR2 SAAADI. This CDR3 region has 15 residues. CDR3 DNA: TGCGCCAGCAGTGAGTTGGGGGCCGCCTACAATGAGCAGTTCTTC. Protein product: CASSELGAAYNEQFF.

This sequence joins TRBV7-9 and TRBJ2-1; TRBD2 matches at 10 bases. Trimming took 1 base from V and 5 from J; bases not matched to a gene: 2. The CDR3 runs 15 residues. Germline CDR1 reads SEHNR; CDR2 reads FQNEAQ (reference sequence). The CDR3 DNA follows: TGTGCCAGCAGCTTAGAACTAGCGGGACACAATGAGCAGTTCTTC. Encoded protein: CASSLELAGHNEQFF.

The CDR3 spells CASSPGTGGFGYTF. The CDR3 region has the DNA TGTGCCAGCAGCCCCGGGACAGGGGGGTTCGGCTACACCTTC. The V and J genes are TRBV6-6 and TRBJ1-2, with 11 bases matching TRBD1. The CDR3 loop spans 14 amino acids. V lost 6 bases and J lost 8; bases outside the gene matches: 8. Germline assignment: CDR1 MNHNY and CDR2 SVGAGI (reference sequence).

V gene TRBV6-1 combines with J gene TRBJ2-7, with TRBD1 matching 10 bases. The CDR3 contains 15 residues. J gave up 2 bases and V 4 bases, and 5 bases lay outside the gene matches. Germline CDR1 and CDR2: MNHNS and SASEGT. Here the CDR3 DNA reads TGTGCCAGCAGTGGACAGGGGGCCTTACCCTACGAGCAGTACTTC. Translated: CASSGQGALPYEQYF.

DNA for the CDR3: TGTGCCAGCAGCTTAGGACAGGGGGCAGCGACAGATACGCAGTATTTT. This encodes CASSLGQGAATDTQYF. This chain connects TRBV5-4 to TRBJ2-3, with TRBD1 matching over 11 bases. The CDR3 is made up of 16 amino acids. The germline V gene encodes CDR1 SGHNT and CDR2 YYREEE (reference sequence). J was trimmed by 3 bases and V by 2 bases; bases with no gene match: 5.

This chain links TRBV30 with TRBJ1-2; 8 bases line up with TRBD1. The V and J ends lost 2 bases and 12 bases, in that order; junction bases with no gene match: 8. CDR1 is GTSNPN and CDR2 is SVGIG in the germline V gene (reference sequence). The CDR3 consists of 12 residues. CDR3 loop: CAWSRQGQVHTF. The CDR3 DNA reads TGTGCCTGGAGTAGGCAGGGACAGGTTCACACCTTC.

V is TRBV11-2 and J is TRBJ2-1; D uncertain. The CDR3 spans 14 residues. The germline V gene has CDR1 SGHAT and CDR2 FQNNGV. Trimming removed 2 bases at V and 4 bases at J, with 9 bases between. The DNA of the CDR3 is TGTGCCAGCAGCTTAATGAGAGAGTACAATGAGCAGTTCTTC. Its translation is CASSLMREYNEQFF.

The chain uses TRBV9 and TRBJ1-1; D is perhaps TRBD1 (5 bases). V was shortened by 0 bases and J by 1 base, with 10 bases between the two germline ends. This CDR3 is built from 15 residues. Germline CDR1 and CDR2: SGDLS and YYNGEE. The CDR3 sequence: CASSVAVGGNTEAFF. The CDR3 nucleotides are TGTGCCAGCAGCGTAGCTGTGGGGGGGAACACTGAAGCTTTCTTT.

This clone was counted a few times. This chain joins TRBV5-1 and TRBJ2-7; 7 bases align to TRBD1. This CDR3 comprises 16 residues. Trimming took 4 bases from V and 0 from J; bases not matched to a gene: 10. Per the germline V gene, CDR1 is SGHRS and CDR2 is YFSETQ. The CDR3 reads CASSRTQGVHSYEQYF. The CDR3 nucleotides read TGCGCCAGCAGCAGGACGCAGGGGGTTCACTCCTACGAGCAGTACTTC. Full variable domain (outside the CDR3, taken from reference TRBV5-1 and TRBJ2-7): KAGVTQTPRYLIKTRGQQVTLSCSPISGHRSVSWYQQTPGQGLQFLFEYFSETQRNKGNFPGRFSGRQFSNSRSEMNVSTLELGDSALYLCASSRTQGVHSYEQYFGPGTRLTVT.

Only a few counts were recorded for this clone. The chain joins TRBV15 to TRBJ1-1; possibly TRBD1 for D (6 bases). This CDR3 has 16 residues. Germline V gene lookup returns CDR1 LNHNV and CDR2 YYDKDF (reference sequence). V gave up 3 bases and J gave up 1 base, with 15 bases separating them. The CDR3 is CATSSYSTGRNTEAFF. CDR3 DNA: TGTGCCACCAGCAGTTATTCGACAGGAAGGAACACTGAAGCTTTCTTT.

The gene calls are TRBV6-5 and TRBJ2-7; D perhaps matches TRBD1 (5 bases). V was pared by 0 bases and J by 2 bases, with 8 bases between. The CDR3 spans 14 residues. Germline CDR1 MNHEY, CDR2 SVGAGI. The CDR3 sequence is CASSYSSRAYEQYF. For the CDR3, the DNA is TGTGCCAGCAGTTACTCGAGCAGGGCCTACGAGCAGTACTTC.

This rearrangement joins TRBV11-2 to TRBJ2-1, with TRBD2 matching over 10 bases. Germline CDR1 is SGHAT and CDR2 is FQNNGV. This CDR3 is 16 amino acids long. Unmatched junction bases numbered 10, after V lost 5 bases and J lost 6 bases. For the CDR3, the DNA is TGTGCCAGCAGCGCCCAACTAGCGGGATCTTCCAATGAGCAGTTCTTC. Translation gives CASSAQLAGSSNEQFF.

CDR3 coding DNA: TGTGCCAGCAGCGGCGGGATTTTGACAGATACGCAGTATTTT. It specifies CASSGGILTDTQYF. The gene calls are TRBV6-6 and TRBJ2-3, with a weak D call TRBD2 (6 bases). The CDR3 is made up of 14 amino acids. V was shortened by 6 bases and J by 3 bases, with 13 bases between the two germline ends. Germline lookup yields CDR1 MNHNY and CDR2 SVGAGI (reference sequence).

This rearrangement joins TRBV20-1 to TRBJ1-1, with D tentatively TRBD1 (5 bases). Between the trimmed V and J ends, which lost 2 bases and 8 bases, there was a span of 9 bases. The CDR3 totals 11 residues. Germline loops: CDR1 DFQATT, CDR2 SNEGSKA (reference sequence). CDR3 nucleotide sequence: TGCAGTGCTAGAAGACAGAGAGAAGCTTTCTTT. It specifies CSARRQREAFF.

The V and J genes are TRBV7-6 and TRBJ2-1, with D perhaps matching TRBD2 (6 bases). V was shortened by 5 bases and J by 0 bases, with 14 bases between the two germline ends. This CDR3 region has 16 residues. Per germline, CDR1 SGHVS and CDR2 FNYEAQ. CDR3 sequence reads: CASSPRLGSSYNEQFF. The CDR3 region has the DNA TGTGCCAGCAGCCCTCGACTAGGTAGCTCCTACAATGAGCAGTTCTTC.

There are a few counts of this clone. The chain employs TRBV29-1 and TRBJ2-5; a possible D gene is TRBD2 (6 bases). V dropped 0 bases and J dropped 5 bases, with 13 bases sitting between them. In germline, CDR1 is SQVTM, CDR2 ANQGSEA. The CDR3 has 14 amino acids. This CDR3 is CSVEEWRVGETQYF. The CDR3 DNA is TGCAGCGTTGAAGAGTGGAGGGTAGGTGAGACCCAGTACTTC.